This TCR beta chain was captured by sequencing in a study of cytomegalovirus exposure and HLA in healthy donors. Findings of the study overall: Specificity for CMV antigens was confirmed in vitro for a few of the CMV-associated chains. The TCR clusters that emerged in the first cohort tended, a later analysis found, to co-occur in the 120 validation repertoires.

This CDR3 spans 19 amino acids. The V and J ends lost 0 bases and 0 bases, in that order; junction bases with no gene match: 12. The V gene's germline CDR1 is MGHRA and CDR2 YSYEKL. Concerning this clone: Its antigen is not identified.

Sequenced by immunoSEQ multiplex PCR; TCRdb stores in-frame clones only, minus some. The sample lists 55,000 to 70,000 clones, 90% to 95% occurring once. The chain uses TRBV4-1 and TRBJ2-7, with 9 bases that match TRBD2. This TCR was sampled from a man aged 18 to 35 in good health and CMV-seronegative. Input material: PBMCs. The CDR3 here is CASSQEGLAGIKSSYEQYF. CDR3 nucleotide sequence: TGCGCCAGCAGCCAAGAAGGGCTAGCGGGAATCAAAAGCTCCTACGAGCAGTACTTC.